This T cell receptor beta chain was found in a study of blood T cell repertoires in COVID-19. Study at large: There were acute and convalescent COVID-19 samples, and they came from the United States, Italy and Spain.

How the authors handled the data: Reference gene primer amplification in the assay estimated nucleated cell counts. The assay was immunoSEQ multiplex PCR, and TCRdb's table has in-frame clones only and misses some. V, J and clone size derive from that table, while D and trimming were established from the DNA sequence. Of some 100,000 clones listed, about 85% are singletons. This clonotype was obtained from a woman in her 70s with active or convalescent COVID-19. Source material: peripheral blood.

Written as DNA, the CDR3 is TGTGCCAGCAGCTTAATATTGTCTACCAATGAGCAGTTCTTC. Its protein is CASSLILSTNEQFF. The genes are TRBV7-2 and TRBJ2-1; D gene unclear. CDR1 is SGHTA, CDR2 FQGNSA, per germline. Trimming took off 2 bases at V and 6 bases at J, with 11 bases between the two ends. CDR3 size: 14 residues.